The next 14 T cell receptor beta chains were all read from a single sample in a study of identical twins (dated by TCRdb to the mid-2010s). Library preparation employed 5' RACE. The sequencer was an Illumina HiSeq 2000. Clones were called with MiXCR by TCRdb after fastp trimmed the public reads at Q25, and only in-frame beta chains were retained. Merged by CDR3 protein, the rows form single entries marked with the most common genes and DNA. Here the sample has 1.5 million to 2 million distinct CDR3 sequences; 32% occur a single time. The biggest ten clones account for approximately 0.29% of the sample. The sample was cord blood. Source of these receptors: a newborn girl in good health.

CDR3 sequence: CASSRLDRGRGQYF. Here the CDR3 DNA reads TGTGCCAGCAGCCGGCTGGACAGGGGGCGCGGGCAGTACTTC. This chain uses TRBV11-2 with TRBJ2-4; 11 bases align to TRBD1. Germline loops: CDR1 SGHAT, CDR2 FQNNGV. The CDR3 is 14 amino acids. V lost 5 bases and J lost 13; bases outside the gene matches: 10. Full variable domain (rest looked up from reference TRBV11-2 and TRBJ2-4): EAGVAQSPRYKIIEKRQSVAFWCNPISGHATLYWYQQILGQGPKLLIQFQNNGVVDDSQLPKDRFSAERLKGVDSTLKIQPAKLEDSAVYLCASSRLDRGRGQYFGAGTRLSVL.

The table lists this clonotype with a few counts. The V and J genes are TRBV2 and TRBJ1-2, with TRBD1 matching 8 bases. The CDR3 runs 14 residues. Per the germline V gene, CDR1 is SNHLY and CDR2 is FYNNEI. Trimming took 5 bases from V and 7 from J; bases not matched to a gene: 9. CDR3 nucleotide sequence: TGTGCCAGCAGTAGGGACAGGCCCTCAGGTGGCTACACCTTC. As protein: CASSRDRPSGGYTF.

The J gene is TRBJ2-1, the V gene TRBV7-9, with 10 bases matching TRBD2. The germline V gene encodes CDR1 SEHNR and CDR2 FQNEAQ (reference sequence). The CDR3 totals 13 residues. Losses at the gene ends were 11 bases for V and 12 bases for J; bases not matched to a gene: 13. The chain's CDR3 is CALLGLAVEGQFF. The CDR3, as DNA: TGTGCCCTCCTCGGACTAGCGGTTGAAGGGCAGTTCTTC. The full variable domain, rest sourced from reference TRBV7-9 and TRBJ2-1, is DTGVSQNPRHKITKRGQNVTFRCDPISEHNRLYWYRQTLGQGPEFLTYFQNEAQLEKSRLLSDRFSAERPKGSFSTLEIQRTEQGDSAMYLCALLGLAVEGQFFGPGTRLTVL.

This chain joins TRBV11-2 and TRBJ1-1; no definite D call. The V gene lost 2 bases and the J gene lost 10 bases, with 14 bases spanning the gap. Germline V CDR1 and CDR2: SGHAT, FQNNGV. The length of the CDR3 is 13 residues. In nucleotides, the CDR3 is TGTGCCAGCAGCTTAAGGGTTCCCGGGTTAGCTTTCTTT. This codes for CASSLRVPGLAFF.

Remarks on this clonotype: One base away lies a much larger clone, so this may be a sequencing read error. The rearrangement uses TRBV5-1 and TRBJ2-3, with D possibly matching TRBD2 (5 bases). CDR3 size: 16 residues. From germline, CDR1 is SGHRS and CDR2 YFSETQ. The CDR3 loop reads CASSLVPGTGTYTQYF. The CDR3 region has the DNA TGCGCCAGCAGCTTGGTTCCGGGAACTGGCACATATACGCAGTATTTT.

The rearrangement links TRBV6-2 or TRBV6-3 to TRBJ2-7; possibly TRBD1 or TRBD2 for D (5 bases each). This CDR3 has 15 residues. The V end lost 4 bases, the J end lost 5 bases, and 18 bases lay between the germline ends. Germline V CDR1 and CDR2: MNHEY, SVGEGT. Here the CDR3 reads CASSSPRAGYNEQYF. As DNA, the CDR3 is TGTGCCAGCAGTTCCCCGCGGGCAGGGTACAACGAGCAGTACTTC.

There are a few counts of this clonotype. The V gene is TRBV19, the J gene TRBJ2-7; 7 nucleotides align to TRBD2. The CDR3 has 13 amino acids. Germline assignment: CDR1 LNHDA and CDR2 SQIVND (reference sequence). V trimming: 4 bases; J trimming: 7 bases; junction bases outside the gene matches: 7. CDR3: CASSTRLAHEQYF. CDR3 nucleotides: TGTGCCAGTAGTACCCGACTAGCCCATGAGCAGTACTTC. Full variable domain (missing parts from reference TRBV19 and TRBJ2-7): DGGITQSPKYLFRKEGQNVTLSCEQNLNHDAMYWYRQDPGQGLRLIYYSQIVNDFQKGDIAEGYSVSREKKESFPLTVTSAQKNPTAFYLCASSTRLAHEQYFGPGTRLTVT.

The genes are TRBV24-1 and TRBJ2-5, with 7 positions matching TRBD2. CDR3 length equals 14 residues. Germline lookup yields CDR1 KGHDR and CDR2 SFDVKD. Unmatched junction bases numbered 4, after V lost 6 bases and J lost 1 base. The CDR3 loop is CATSRGTTQETQYF. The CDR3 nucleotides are TGTGCCACCAGTAGAGGGACTACCCAAGAGACCCAGTACTTC.

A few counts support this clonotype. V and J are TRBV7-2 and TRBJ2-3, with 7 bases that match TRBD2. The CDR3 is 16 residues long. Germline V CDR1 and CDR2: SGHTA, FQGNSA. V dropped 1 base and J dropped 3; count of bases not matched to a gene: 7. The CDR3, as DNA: TGTGCCAGCAGCTTAGGTCTTACGGGGGGAACAGATACGCAGTATTTT. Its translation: CASSLGLTGGTDTQYF.

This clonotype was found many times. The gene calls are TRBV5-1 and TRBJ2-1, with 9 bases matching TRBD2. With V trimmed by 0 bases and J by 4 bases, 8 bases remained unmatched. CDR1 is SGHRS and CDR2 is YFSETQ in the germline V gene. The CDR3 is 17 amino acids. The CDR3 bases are TGCGCCAGCAGCTTGGCCCCTCTAGCGGGGTCGTACAATGAGCAGTTCTTC. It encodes CASSLAPLAGSYNEQFF.

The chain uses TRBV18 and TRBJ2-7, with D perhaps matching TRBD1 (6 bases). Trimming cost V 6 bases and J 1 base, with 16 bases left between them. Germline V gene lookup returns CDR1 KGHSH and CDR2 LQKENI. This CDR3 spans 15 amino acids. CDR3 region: CASSPAGAKSYEQYF. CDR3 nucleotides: TGTGCCAGCTCCCCCGCAGGGGCCAAATCCTACGAGCAGTACTTC.

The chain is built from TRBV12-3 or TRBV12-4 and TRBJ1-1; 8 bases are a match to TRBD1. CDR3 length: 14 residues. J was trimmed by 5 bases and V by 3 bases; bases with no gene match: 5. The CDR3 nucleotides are TGTGCCAGCAGTTTTTTTTACAGGGGGACTGAAGCTTTCTTT. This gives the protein CASSFFYRGTEAFF.

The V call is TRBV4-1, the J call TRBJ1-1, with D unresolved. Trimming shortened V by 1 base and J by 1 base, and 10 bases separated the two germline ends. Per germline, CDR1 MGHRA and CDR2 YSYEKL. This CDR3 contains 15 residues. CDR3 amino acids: CASSQVKGGNTEAFF. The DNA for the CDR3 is TGCGCCAGCAGCCAAGTAAAAGGCGGGAACACTGAAGCTTTCTTT.

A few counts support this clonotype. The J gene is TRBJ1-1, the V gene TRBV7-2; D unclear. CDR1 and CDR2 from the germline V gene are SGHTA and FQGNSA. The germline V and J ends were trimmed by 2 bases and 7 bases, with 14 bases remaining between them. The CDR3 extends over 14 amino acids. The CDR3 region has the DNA TGTGCCAGCAGCTTAACTCCCCTCTTAGGTGAAGCTTTCTTT. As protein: CASSLTPLLGEAFF.